This TCR beta chain was observed in a study of blood T cells in healthy people across ages (dated by TCRdb to between 2014 and 2016). As for the study more broadly: Template switching captured roughly one uniquely barcoded TCR beta cDNA molecule per two T cells in model experiments. Age-related changes in TCR beta repertoire diversity were measured in the study by deep sequencing normalized with unique cDNA molecular identifiers. Donors were grouped into four age groups: young (average roughly 17 years), middle-aged (39), aged (around 56) and long-lived (around 80). Two additional independent replicas of 1 million unique cDNA reads from the same blood draw were analyzed for two donors (one aged 18 to 30 and one aged 80 or older). Donors of different ages were randomly distributed across sequencing lanes to avoid experimental bias. Results and caveats for the whole study, not just this receptor: Observed TCR beta diversity correlated strongly with the percentage of naive T cells measured by flow cytometry. Donor CMV infection status was unknown, potentially confounding age-related changes in expanded clonotypes. Estimates of total diversity based on one million sequenced T cells were regarded as lower bounds and as underestimates. Since profiling was done on bulk unsorted PBMCs, naive and antigen-experienced compartments could not be conclusively compared. As age increased, observed TCR beta diversity per million T cells dropped in a roughly linear way, and a significant reduction was already evident by age about 36. Compared with the aged group, more naive CD4+ T cells, fewer expanded clones and increased TCR diversity were shown by the long-lived group, suggesting age selection.

The library was generated by 5' RACE. The instrument given in TCRdb is Illumina HiSeq 2500. A second PCR of roughly 7 to 11 cycles was run with a J-beta primer mix and a sample-barcoded 5' primer. A unique molecular identifier was introduced onto each TCR beta cDNA molecule by a template-switch 5' adaptor carrying 12 random nucleotides. Each sample yielded at least 3 million CDR3-containing paired-end reads. First-strand cDNA synthesis was performed from all RNA using the Mint cDNA synthesis kit, with priming by a TRBC-specific oligonucleotide. All cDNA was treated with uracil-DNA glycosylase and then went through a first 18-cycle PCR with the universal primers M1SS and BC2_uni_R. The source study handled its data this way. For normalization, 1 million high-quality reads, each with a distinct molecular identifier, were randomly selected from each sample. Instead of being binned into consensus sequences, reads that shared molecular identifiers were thrown out. MiTCR, set to a Q25 quality threshold and the strictest error-elimination algorithm, was used for CDR3 identification, clonotype clustering and error correction. Lower-bound total TCR beta diversity was estimated with a nonparametric unseen species model using Euler transformation. TCRdb reran the public reads through fastp at Q25 and MiXCR, keeping productive beta chains. Each CDR3 protein gets just one entry, which takes the most common genes and DNA from the rows behind it. The V and J calls here are based on TCRdb, not the publication. This sample gives 600,000 or so distinct CDR3 sequences in total; 47% of them show up just once. Around 25% of the sample is taken by the ten largest.

Points on this clonotype: The antigen this receptor binds is unknown. The input lacks base qualities; no much larger clone sits a single base away.

Donors were a few dozen systemically healthy Caucasian individuals from Russia aged roughly 6 to 95 years. Approximately 11 milliliters of peripheral blood were drawn from each donor into EDTA-treated Vacutainer tubes. Ficoll-Paque density-gradient centrifugation was used to isolate PBMCs, with at least 6.5 million per sample. Total RNA, at least 5 micrograms per sample, was extracted from PBMCs with Trizol reagent. Naive CD45RAhigh/CD27high T cell percentages were measured by flow cytometry on a PBMC aliquot from every donor. The CDR3, from cysteine to phenylalanine, totals 14 residues. The sequence is cut down to CDR3 DNA, 42 bases in frame from base 1. CDR1 and CDR2 (DFQATT, SNEGSKA) derive from the germline V gene (reference sequence). The germline V and J ends show losses of 6 bases and 3 bases respectively, and no gene match explains 4 bases of the junction.

The TCR sequence derives from a man older than 75 in good health. Sequenced input: blood. The rearranged segments are TRBV20-1 and TRBJ2-5; 13 nucleotides in the junction match TRBD2. The bases read TGCAGTGCCACTAGCGGGGGGGCGGAAGAGACCCAGTACTTC. Translated, it reads CSATSGGAEETQYF.